A single sample is the source of the 21 T cell receptor beta chains below, sequenced in a study of cytomegalovirus exposure and HLA in healthy donors. The PCR employed 60 Vbeta primers together with 13 Jbeta primers. Clones were sequenced by immunoSEQ multiplex PCR, and TCRdb holds only the in-frame ones, with some missing. This listing includes about 140,000 clones. Specimen: PBMCs. These receptors were obtained from a woman aged 18-35 years in good health and CMV-seronegative.

The chain couples TRBV11-3 to TRBJ2-1, with D perhaps matching TRBD2 (6 bases). The germline V gene encodes CDR1 SGHNT and CDR2 YENEEA. Trimming left V 5 bases short and J 4 bases short, with 12 bases between. This CDR3 has 14 residues. CDR3 nucleotide sequence: TGTGCCAGCAGCCCAAGCGGGCTATACAATGAGCAGTTCTTC. This sequence encodes CASSPSGLYNEQFF.

The chain carries TRBV9 and TRBJ2-1; 12 bases are shared with TRBD2. This CDR3 has 16 residues. Germline lookup yields CDR1 SGDLS and CDR2 YYNGEE. The V and J ends lost 4 bases and 6 bases, in that order; junction bases with no gene match: 8. This chain's CDR3 is CASSLIGLAGINEQFF. DNA of the CDR3: TGTGCCAGCAGCCTAATAGGACTAGCGGGGATCAATGAGCAGTTCTTC.

The chain carries TRBV11-2 and TRBJ1-4, with a weak D call TRBD1 (5 bases). The CDR3 consists of 15 residues. With 4 bases removed from V and 8 bases from J, the gap between germline ends came to 17 bases. CDR1 and CDR2 (germline): SGHAT, FQNNGV. The CDR3 region is CASSSGLGGGEKLFF. The CDR3 DNA sequence: TGTGCCAGCAGCTCGGGACTCGGGGGTGGCGAAAAACTGTTTTTT.

This chain joins TRBV5-1 and TRBJ1-1; 7 positions match TRBD1. The trim removed 4 bases at V and 1 base at J, leaving 4 bases unmatched. The CDR3 covers 14 residues. Per germline, CDR1 SGHRS and CDR2 YFSETQ. The CDR3 region is CASSRDSKNTEAFF. CDR3 in DNA: TGCGCCAGCAGCAGGGACAGTAAGAACACTGAAGCTTTCTTT.

V usage is TRBV6-6 and J usage is TRBJ1-2; D is perhaps TRBD1 (5 bases). Trimming removed 7 bases at V and 6 bases at J, with 18 bases between. The CDR3 sequence is 14 residues long. Looked up from germline, CDR1 is MNHNY and CDR2 is SVGAGI (reference sequence). The CDR3 region is CASNTKRQPHGYTF. The CDR3 coding sequence is TGTGCCAGCAATACTAAAAGACAGCCTCATGGCTACACCTTC.

The chain recombines TRBV7-6 with TRBJ2-1; TRBD2 agrees at 11 bases. Trimming took 1 base from V and 7 from J; bases not matched to a gene: 12. The length of the CDR3 is 18 residues. Looked up from germline, CDR1 is SGHVS and CDR2 is FNYEAQ. CDR3 sequence reads: CASSLEGLAGGSRNEQFF. DNA of the CDR3: TGTGCCAGCAGCTTAGAGGGCCTAGCGGGAGGAAGTAGAAATGAGCAGTTCTTC.

The CDR3 sequence is CASSTQGADTEAFF. The CDR3 DNA reads as TGTGCCAGTAGTACCCAGGGGGCGGACACTGAAGCTTTCTTT. The gene calls are TRBV19 and TRBJ1-1; 8 bases are a match to TRBD1. In germline, CDR1 is LNHDA, CDR2 SQIVND (reference sequence). V was pared by 4 bases and J by 3 bases, with 4 bases of the junction left unmatched. CDR3 length: 14 residues.

The rearrangement joins TRBV5-1 to TRBJ2-5; a possible D gene is TRBD1 (5 bases). In germline, CDR1 is SGHRS, CDR2 YFSETQ. The CDR3 loop spans 12 amino acids. V lost 4 bases and J lost 5, with 9 bases in between. Written as DNA, the CDR3 is TGCGCCAGCAGCCTCCCAGGGGAGACCCAGTACTTC. It specifies CASSLPGETQYF.

V gene TRBV27 combines with J gene TRBJ2-1; 8 positions agree with TRBD2. The CDR3 totals 16 residues. Germline-derived CDR1 and CDR2 are MNHEY and SMNVEV (reference sequence). V shed 2 bases and J 3 bases; nucleotides not matched to a gene: 6. The CDR3 nucleotides read TGTGCCAGCAGTTTAACGGGAGGGAGAGTCTACAATGAGCAGTTCTTC. Its translation is CASSLTGGRVYNEQFF.

The V gene is TRBV6-5, the J gene TRBJ1-2; a possible D gene is TRBD1 (6 bases). This CDR3 has 15 amino acids. The germline V gene encodes CDR1 MNHEY and CDR2 SVGAGI. The ends were cut back, 0 bases at V and 5 bases at J, with 13 bases in the middle. The CDR3 DNA follows: TGTGCCAGCAGTTACTCGAGGGATCAGGGGTATGGCTACACCTTC. Residues: CASSYSRDQGYGYTF.

This chain joins TRBV18 and TRBJ1-2, with D possibly TRBD1 on 6 matching bases. Trimming took 1 base from V and 10 from J, leaving 16 bases between them. This CDR3 spans 14 amino acids. CDR1 is KGHSH, CDR2 LQKENI, per germline. Here the CDR3 DNA reads TGTGCCAGCTCACCACGCGAAGGGGGAGTTTTCTACACCTTC. Translation: CASSPREGGVFYTF.

The rearrangement links TRBV5-1 to TRBJ2-1, with 8 positions matching TRBD2. Germline lookup yields CDR1 SGHRS and CDR2 YFSETQ. With 0 bases clipped from V and 3 bases from J, the junction kept 2 bases outside the gene matches. This CDR3 spans 15 amino acids. The CDR3 loop reads CASSLESGSYNEQFF. In DNA form, the CDR3 reads TGCGCCAGCAGCTTGGAGAGCGGGAGCTACAATGAGCAGTTCTTC.

The chain recombines TRBV28 with TRBJ2-1; 7 nucleotides line up with TRBD2. Germline CDR1 reads MDHEN; CDR2 reads SYDVKM. The ends lost 7 bases at V and 4 bases at J; junction bases unmatched: 10. The CDR3 runs to 15 residues. The CDR3 reads CASTISGGLYNEQFF. DNA of the CDR3: TGTGCCAGCACAATCTCGGGGGGACTTTACAATGAGCAGTTCTTC.

This chain joins TRBV7-3 and TRBJ2-2, with 9 bases lining up with TRBD2. CDR1 is SGHTA and CDR2 is FQGTGA in the germline V gene. With 2 bases clipped from V and 1 base from J, the junction kept 2 bases outside the gene matches. This CDR3 has 16 amino acids. The CDR3 loop reads CASSLAGGVNTGELFF. The CDR3 DNA sequence: TGTGCCAGCAGCTTAGCGGGAGGGGTGAACACCGGGGAGCTGTTTTTT.

The V and J genes are TRBV12-5 and TRBJ1-5; D unresolved. V was trimmed by 6 bases and J by 7 bases, leaving 16 bases between them. This CDR3 spans 14 amino acids. Germline V gene data show CDR1 as LGHNT and CDR2 as FRNRAP. The CDR3 region has the DNA TGTGCTAGTGGACTACACGGAGATGGGCAGCCCCAGCATTTT. The encoded protein is CASGLHGDGQPQHF.

The chain uses TRBV7-2 and TRBJ1-1, with TRBD1 matching over 8 bases. Germline V gene sequence: CDR1 SGHTA, CDR2 FQGNSA. The trim removed 2 bases at V and 4 bases at J, leaving 6 bases unmatched. The CDR3 covers 15 residues. The CDR3 DNA follows: TGTGCCAGCAGCTTAATTCAGGGGGCTGGCACTGAAGCTTTCTTT. Its protein product is CASSLIQGAGTEAFF.

The gene calls are TRBV7-3 and TRBJ2-5; 9 positions agree with TRBD1. TRBJ2-7 explains the end of the DNA better; the J call may be wrong. CDR1 is SGHTA, CDR2 FQGTGA, per germline. The CDR3 is made up of 15 amino acids. Here the CDR3 DNA reads TGTGCCAGCAGCTTATCGGACAGGGGAAACTACGAGCAGTACTTC. It specifies CASSLSDRGNYEQYF.

The chain couples TRBV18 to TRBJ2-7, with 8 bases that match TRBD2. The CDR3 extends over 14 amino acids. CDR1 and CDR2 (germline): KGHSH, LQKENI. With V trimmed by 3 bases and J by 3 bases, 4 bases remained unmatched. This CDR3 reads CASSPGLVSYEQYF. DNA for the CDR3: TGTGCCAGCTCACCGGGACTAGTTAGCTACGAGCAGTACTTC.

The chain recombines TRBV11-3 with TRBJ1-2; tentative D call: TRBD1 (5 bases). This CDR3 has 13 residues. Trimming left V 3 bases short and J 3 bases short, with 8 bases between. Germline values: CDR1 SGHNT, CDR2 YENEEA. The CDR3, as DNA: TGTGCCAGCAGCTTGGGGGAGGACTATGGCTACACCTTC. This encodes CASSLGEDYGYTF.

The V gene is TRBV2, the J gene TRBJ1-2, with D hard to call. Trimming took off 5 bases at V and 4 bases at J, with 8 bases between the two ends. There are 12 residues in the CDR3. CDR1 and CDR2 (germline): SNHLY, FYNNEI. In DNA form, the CDR3 reads TGTGCCAGCAGTCAGGAGGGCTATGGCTACACCTTC. Translating gives CASSQEGYGYTF.

This chain uses TRBV2 with TRBJ2-7; 7 bases match TRBD1. Germline V gives CDR1 SNHLY, CDR2 FYNNEI. J lost 7 bases, V lost 2 bases, and 5 bases had no gene match. The CDR3 extends over 13 amino acids. The CDR3 reads CASSELARGEQYV. The CDR3 DNA sequence: TGTGCCAGCAGTGAACTGGCCAGGGGGGAGCAGTACGTC.